Ten or more counts support the clone carrying this T cell receptor (beta chain). TCRdb re-analysed the PCR reads in MiXCR, keeping a single row per CDR3 protein. The sample has fewer than 350,000 distinct CDR3 sequences, 20% to 25% seen once; the top ten hold roughly 0.86%. Germline V gene lookup returns CDR1 LNHDA and CDR2 SQIVND (reference sequence). V lost 7 bases and J lost 2, with 19 bases in between. This CDR3 is 16 amino acids long. The entry originates in a study of molecular identifiers for immune sequencing clone quantification. Source material: naive CD8+ T cells from blood, with Jurkat cell RNA spiked in. Sample subset: FACS-sorted CD8+CD4-CCR7+CD45RA+ naive T cells. The chain is built from TRBV19 and TRBJ2-3; D assignment may be TRBD1 or TRBD2 (5 bases each). The source is a human donor in good health. Some libraries in this study had Jurkat cell RNA spiked in. Here the CDR3 reads CASTPGPKYLTDTQYF. CDR3 DNA sequence: TGTGCCAGTACCCCGGGACCGAAGTACCTCACAGATACGCAGTATTTT.